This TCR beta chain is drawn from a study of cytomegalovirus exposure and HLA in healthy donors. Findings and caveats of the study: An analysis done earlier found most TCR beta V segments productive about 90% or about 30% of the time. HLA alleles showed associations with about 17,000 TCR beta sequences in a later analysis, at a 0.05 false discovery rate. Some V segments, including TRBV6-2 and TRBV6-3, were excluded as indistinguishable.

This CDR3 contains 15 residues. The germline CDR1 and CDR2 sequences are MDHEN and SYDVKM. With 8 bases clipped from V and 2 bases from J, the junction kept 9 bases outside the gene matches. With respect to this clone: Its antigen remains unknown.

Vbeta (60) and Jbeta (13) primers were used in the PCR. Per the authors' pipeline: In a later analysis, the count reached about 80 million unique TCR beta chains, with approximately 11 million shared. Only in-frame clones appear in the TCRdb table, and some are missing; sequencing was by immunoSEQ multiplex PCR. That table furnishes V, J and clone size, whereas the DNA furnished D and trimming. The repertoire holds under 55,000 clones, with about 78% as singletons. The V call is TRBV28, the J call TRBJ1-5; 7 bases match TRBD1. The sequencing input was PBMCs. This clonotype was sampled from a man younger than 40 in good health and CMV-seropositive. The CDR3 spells CASGFAGTGNQPQHF. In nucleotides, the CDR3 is TGTGCCAGCGGCTTCGCTGGGACAGGCAATCAGCCCCAGCATTTT.